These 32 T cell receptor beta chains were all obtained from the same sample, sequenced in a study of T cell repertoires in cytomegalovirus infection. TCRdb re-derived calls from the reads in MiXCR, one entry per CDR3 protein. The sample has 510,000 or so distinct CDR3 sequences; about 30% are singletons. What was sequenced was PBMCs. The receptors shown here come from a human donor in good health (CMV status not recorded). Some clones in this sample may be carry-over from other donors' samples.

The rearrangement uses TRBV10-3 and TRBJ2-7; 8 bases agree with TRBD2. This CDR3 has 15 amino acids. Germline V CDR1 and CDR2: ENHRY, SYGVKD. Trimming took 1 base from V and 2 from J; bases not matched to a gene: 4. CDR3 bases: TGTGCCATCAGTGAGTTGGAGCGGGGGACCTACGAGCAGTACTTC. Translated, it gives CAISELERGTYEQYF.

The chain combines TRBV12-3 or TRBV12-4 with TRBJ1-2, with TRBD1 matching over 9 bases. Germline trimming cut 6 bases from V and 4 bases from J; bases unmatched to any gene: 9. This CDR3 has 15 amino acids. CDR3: CASSSGTGPLYGYTF. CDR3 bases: TGTGCCAGCAGCTCCGGGACAGGGCCCCTCTATGGCTACACCTTC.

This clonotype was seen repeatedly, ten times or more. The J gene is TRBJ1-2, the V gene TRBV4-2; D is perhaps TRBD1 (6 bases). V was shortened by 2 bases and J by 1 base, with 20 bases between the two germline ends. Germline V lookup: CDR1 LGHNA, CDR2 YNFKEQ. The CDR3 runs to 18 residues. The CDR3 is CASSQTRGAVGDNYGYTF. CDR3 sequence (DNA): TGTGCCAGCAGCCAAACCCGGGGGGCAGTTGGGGATAACTATGGCTACACCTTC.

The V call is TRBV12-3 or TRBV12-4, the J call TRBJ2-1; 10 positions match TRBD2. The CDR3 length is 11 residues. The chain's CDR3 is CVSGRVYEQFF. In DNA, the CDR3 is TGTGTAAGCGGGAGGGTCTATGAGCAGTTCTTC.

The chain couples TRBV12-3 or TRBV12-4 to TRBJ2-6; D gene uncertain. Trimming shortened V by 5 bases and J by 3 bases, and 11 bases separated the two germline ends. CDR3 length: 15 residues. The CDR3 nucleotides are TGTGCCAGCAGTCTAGACATGGATGGGGCCAACGTCCTGACTTTC. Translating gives CASSLDMDGANVLTF.

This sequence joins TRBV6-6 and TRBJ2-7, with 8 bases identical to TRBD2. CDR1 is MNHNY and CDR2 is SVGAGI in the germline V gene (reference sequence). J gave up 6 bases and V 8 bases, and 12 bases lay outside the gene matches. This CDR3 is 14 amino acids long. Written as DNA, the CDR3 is TGTGCCAGCGGGTCTAGCGGGTCCGTATTCGAGCAGTACGTC. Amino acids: CASGSSGSVFEQYV.

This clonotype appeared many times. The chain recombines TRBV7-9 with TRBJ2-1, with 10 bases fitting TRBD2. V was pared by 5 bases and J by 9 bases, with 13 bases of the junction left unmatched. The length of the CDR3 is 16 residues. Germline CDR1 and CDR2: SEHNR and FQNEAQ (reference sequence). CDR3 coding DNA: TGTGCCAGCAGCCCGGAGTCTAGCGGGAGAGGTATTGAGCAGTTCTTC. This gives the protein CASSPESSGRGIEQFF. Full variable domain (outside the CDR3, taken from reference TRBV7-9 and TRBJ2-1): DTGVSQNPRHKITKRGQNVTFRCDPISEHNRLYWYRQTLGQGPEFLTYFQNEAQLEKSRLLSDRFSAERPKGSFSTLEIQRTEQGDSAMYLCASSPESSGRGIEQFFGPGTRLTVL.

The DNA for the CDR3 is TGTGCCAGTAGTACCCGAGGTAGCGGGAGAGGAGAGACCCAGTACTTC. Amino acids: CASSTRGSGRGETQYF. V and J are TRBV19 and TRBJ2-5; 9 bases agree with TRBD2. The germline CDR1 and CDR2 sequences are LNHDA and SQIVND (reference sequence). Trimming cost V 4 bases and J 4 bases; bases outside gene matches: 10. The CDR3 extends over 16 amino acids.

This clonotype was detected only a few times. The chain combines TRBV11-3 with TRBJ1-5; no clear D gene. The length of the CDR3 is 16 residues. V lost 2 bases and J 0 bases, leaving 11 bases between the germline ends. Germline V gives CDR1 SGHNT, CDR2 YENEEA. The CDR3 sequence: CASSLQSEYSNQPQHF. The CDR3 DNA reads TGTGCCAGCAGCTTACAATCGGAGTATAGCAATCAGCCCCAGCATTTT.

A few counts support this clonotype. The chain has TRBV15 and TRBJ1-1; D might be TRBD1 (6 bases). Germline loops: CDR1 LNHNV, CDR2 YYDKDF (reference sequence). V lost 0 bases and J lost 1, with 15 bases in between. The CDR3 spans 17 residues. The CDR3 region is CATSRDLTGRENTEAFF. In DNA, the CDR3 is TGTGCCACCAGCAGAGATTTAACAGGGAGGGAGAACACTGAAGCTTTCTTT.

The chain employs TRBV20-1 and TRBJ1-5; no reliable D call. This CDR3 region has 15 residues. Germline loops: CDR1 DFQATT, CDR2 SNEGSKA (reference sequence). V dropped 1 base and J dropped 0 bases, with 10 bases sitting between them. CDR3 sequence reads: CSARVRADSNQPQHF. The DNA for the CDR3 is TGCAGTGCTAGAGTACGCGCGGATAGCAATCAGCCCCAGCATTTT.

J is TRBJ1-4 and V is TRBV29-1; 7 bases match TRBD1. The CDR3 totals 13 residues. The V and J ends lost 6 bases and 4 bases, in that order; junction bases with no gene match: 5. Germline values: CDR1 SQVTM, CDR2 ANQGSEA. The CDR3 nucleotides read TGCAGCGTGAAGACAGGGATTAATGAAAAACTGTTTTTT. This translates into CSVKTGINEKLFF.

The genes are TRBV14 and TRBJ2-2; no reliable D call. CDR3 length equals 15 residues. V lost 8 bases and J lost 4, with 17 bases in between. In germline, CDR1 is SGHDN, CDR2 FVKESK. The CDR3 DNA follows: TGTGCCAGCGCGCCGGCCATCTATTCCACCGGGGAGCTGTTTTTT. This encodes CASAPAIYSTGELFF.

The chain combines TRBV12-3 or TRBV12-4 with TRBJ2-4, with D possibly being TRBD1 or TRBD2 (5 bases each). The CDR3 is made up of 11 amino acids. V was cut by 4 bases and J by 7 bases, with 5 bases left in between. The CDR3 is CASSWGNIQYF. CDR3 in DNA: TGTGCCAGCAGTTGGGGGAACATTCAGTACTTC.

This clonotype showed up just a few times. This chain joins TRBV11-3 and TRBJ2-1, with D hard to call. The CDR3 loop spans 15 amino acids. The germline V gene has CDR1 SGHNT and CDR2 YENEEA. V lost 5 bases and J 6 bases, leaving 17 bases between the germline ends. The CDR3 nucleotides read TGTGCCAGCAGCGCCCGCGCGCCAATCGGCAATGAGCAGTTCTTC. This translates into CASSARAPIGNEQFF.

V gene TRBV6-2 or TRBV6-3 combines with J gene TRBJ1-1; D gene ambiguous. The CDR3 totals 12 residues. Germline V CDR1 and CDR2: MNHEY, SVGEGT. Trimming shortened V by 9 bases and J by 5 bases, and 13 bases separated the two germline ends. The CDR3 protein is CASIRTVTEAFF. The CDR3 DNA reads TGTGCCAGTATTAGGACCGTGACTGAAGCTTTCTTT.

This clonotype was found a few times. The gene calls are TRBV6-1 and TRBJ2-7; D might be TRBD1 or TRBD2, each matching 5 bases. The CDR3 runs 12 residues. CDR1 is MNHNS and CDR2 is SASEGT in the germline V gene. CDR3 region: CATKNGALEQYV. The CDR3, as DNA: TGTGCTACTAAAAACGGGGCCCTCGAGCAGTACGTC.

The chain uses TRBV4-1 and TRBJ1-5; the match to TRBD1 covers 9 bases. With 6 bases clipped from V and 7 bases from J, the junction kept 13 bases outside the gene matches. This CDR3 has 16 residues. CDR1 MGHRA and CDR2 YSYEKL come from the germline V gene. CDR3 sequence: CASRSSGTGSRQPQHF. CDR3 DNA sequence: TGCGCCAGCAGGTCCTCCGGGACAGGGTCCCGGCAGCCCCAGCATTTT.

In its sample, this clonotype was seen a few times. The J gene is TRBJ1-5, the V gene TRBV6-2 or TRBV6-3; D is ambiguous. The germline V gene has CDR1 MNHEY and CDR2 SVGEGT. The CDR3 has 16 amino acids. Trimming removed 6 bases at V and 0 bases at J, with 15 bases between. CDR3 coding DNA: TGTGCCAGCAGGGCGGGCCGTTATTATAGCAATCAGCCCCAGCATTTT. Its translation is CASRAGRYYSNQPQHF.

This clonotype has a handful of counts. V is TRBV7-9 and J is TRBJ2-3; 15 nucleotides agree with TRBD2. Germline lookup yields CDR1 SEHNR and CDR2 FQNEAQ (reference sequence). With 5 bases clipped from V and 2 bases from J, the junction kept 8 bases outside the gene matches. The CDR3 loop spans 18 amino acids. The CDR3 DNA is TGTGCCAGCAGCGCTTGGACTAGCGGGAGGGGACTCACAGATACGCAGTATTTT. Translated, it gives CASSAWTSGRGLTDTQYF.

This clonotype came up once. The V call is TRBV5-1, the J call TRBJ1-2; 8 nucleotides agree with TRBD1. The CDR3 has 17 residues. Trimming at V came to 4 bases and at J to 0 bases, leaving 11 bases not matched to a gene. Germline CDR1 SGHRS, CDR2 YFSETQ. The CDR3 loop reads CASSQGAGALANYGYTF. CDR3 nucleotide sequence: TGCGCCAGCAGCCAGGGGGCAGGAGCCTTGGCTAACTATGGCTACACCTTC. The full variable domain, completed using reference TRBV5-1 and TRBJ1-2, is KAGVTQTPRYLIKTRGQQVTLSCSPISGHRSVSWYQQTPGQGLQFLFEYFSETQRNKGNFPGRFSGRQFSNSRSEMNVSTLELGDSALYLCASSQGAGALANYGYTFGSGTRLTVV.

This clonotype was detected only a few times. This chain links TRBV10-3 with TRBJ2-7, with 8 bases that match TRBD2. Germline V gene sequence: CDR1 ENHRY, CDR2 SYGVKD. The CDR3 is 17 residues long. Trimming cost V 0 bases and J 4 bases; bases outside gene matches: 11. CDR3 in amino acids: CAISESGGAGGVYEQYV. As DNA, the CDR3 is TGTGCCATCAGTGAGTCCGGGGGGGCGGGAGGAGTTTACGAGCAGTACGTC.

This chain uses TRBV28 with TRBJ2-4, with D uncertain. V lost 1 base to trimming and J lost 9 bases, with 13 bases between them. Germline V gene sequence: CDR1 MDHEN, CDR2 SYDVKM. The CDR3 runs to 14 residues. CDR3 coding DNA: TGTGCCAGCAGTTTATTGAGCCTATCCTCCATTCAGTACTTC. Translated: CASSLLSLSSIQYF.

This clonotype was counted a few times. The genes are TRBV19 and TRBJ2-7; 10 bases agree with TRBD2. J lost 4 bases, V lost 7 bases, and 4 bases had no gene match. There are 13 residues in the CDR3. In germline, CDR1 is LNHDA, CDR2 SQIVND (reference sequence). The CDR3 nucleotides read TGTGCCAGTACCGAGCGGGAGGGGTACGAGCAGTACTTC. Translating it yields CASTEREGYEQYF.

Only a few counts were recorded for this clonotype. For the CDR3, the DNA is TGTGCCAGCATGGGGGCATATTACACTGAAGCTTTCTTT. It translates to CASMGAYYTEAFF. The V gene is TRBV27, the J gene TRBJ1-1; a possible D gene is TRBD1 (6 bases). From germline, CDR1 is MNHEY and CDR2 SMNVEV (reference sequence). Between the trimmed V and J ends, which lost 7 bases and 3 bases, there was a span of 12 bases. The CDR3 sequence is 13 residues long.

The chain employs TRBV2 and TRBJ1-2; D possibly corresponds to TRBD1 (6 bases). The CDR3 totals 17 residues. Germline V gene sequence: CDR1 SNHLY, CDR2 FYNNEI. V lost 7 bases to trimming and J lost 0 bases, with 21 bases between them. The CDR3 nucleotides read TGTGCCAGCACCACTCTCATCGGACAGTTTTCTAACTATGGCTACACCTTC. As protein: CASTTLIGQFSNYGYTF.

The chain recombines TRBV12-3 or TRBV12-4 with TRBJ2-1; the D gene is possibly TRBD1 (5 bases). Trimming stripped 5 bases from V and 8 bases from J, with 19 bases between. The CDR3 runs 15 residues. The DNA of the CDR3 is TGTGCCAGCAGTCCCAGCGCTCCCAAGGGGCATGAGCAGTTCTTC. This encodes CASSPSAPKGHEQFF.

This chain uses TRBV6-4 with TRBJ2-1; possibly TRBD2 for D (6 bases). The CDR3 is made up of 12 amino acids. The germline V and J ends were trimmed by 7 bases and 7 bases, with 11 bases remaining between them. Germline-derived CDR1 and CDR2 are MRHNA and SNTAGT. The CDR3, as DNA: TGTGCCAGCACCTTAGGAGGGAATGAGCAGTTCTTC. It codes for CASTLGGNEQFF.

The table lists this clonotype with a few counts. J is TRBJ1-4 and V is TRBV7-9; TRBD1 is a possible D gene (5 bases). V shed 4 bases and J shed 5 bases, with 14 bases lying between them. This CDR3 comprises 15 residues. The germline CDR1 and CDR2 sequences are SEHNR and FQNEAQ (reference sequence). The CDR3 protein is CASSYARDENEKLFF. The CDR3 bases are TGTGCCAGCAGCTATGCCCGGGACGAAAATGAAAAACTGTTTTTT.

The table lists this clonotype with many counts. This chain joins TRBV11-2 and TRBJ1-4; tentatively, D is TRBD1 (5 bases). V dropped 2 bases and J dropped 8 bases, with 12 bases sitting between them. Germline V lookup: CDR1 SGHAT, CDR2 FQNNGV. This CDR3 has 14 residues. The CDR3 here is CASSLQGVGEKLFF. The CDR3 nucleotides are TGTGCCAGCAGCTTACAGGGAGTAGGGGAAAAACTGTTTTTT.

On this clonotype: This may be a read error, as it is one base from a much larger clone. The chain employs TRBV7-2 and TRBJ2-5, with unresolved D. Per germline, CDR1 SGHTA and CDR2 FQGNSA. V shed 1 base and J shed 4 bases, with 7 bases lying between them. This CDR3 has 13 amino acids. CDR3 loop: CASSLVVPETQYF. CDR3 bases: TGTGCCAGCAGCTTAGTGGTCCCAGAGACCCAGTACTTC.

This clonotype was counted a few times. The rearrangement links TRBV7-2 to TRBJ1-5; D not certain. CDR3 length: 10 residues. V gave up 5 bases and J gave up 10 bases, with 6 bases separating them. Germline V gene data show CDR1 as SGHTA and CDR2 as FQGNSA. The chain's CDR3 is CASSPNPQHF. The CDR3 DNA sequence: TGTGCCAGCAGCCCGAACCCCCAGCATTTT.